This passage covers 14 T cell receptor beta chains from one sample sequenced in a study of blood T cell repertoires in COVID-19. Libraries were prepared by immunoSEQ multiplex PCR; TCRdb keeps only in-frame clonotypes and omits some of them. The profile shows 68,000 or so clones, around 90% of them singletons. The material sequenced was peripheral blood. These TCRs come from a human donor in a cohort sampled during active COVID-19.

The V call is TRBV14, the J call TRBJ1-3; D ambiguous. V shed 0 bases and J shed 5 bases, with 14 bases lying between them. This CDR3 is built from 16 residues. CDR1 is SGHDN, CDR2 FVKESK, per germline. CDR3 nucleotide sequence: TGTGCCAGCAGCCAAGAACTACCGGGAGACCGAAACACCATATATTTT. Its protein product is CASSQELPGDRNTIYF.

The chain has TRBV6-6 and TRBJ1-2, with TRBD1 matching over 9 bases. The length of the CDR3 is 13 residues. J was trimmed by 6 bases and V by 8 bases; bases with no gene match: 7. Looked up from germline, CDR1 is MNHNY and CDR2 is SVGAGI (reference sequence). The chain's CDR3 is CASGQGLEDGYTF. The CDR3 nucleotides are TGTGCCAGCGGACAGGGGTTGGAGGATGGCTACACCTTC.

V and J are TRBV19 and TRBJ2-3, with 8 bases matching TRBD2. CDR1 is LNHDA and CDR2 is SQIVND in the germline V gene (reference sequence). This CDR3 has 14 amino acids. Trimming at V came to 6 bases and at J to 2 bases, leaving 4 bases not matched to a gene. The CDR3 here is CASRRGGNTDTQYF. The CDR3 nucleotides are TGTGCCAGTAGACGGGGGGGCAACACAGATACGCAGTATTTT.

In its sample, this clone was seen once. An end of the junction does not agree with germline; a read error may underlie this. The chain uses TRBV30 and TRBJ2-1; 9 nucleotides align to TRBD2. This CDR3 is 12 amino acids long. Looked up from germline, CDR1 is GTSNPN and CDR2 is SVGIG (reference sequence). In DNA form, the CDR3 reads TGTGCCTGGAGTGAGATGGCGGGGGGGAAGGTCTTC. Translating it yields CAWSEMAGGKVF.

The chain joins TRBV27 to TRBJ1-4; no firm D call. V shed 6 bases and J shed 5 bases, with 10 bases lying between them. This CDR3 region has 13 residues. Looked up from germline, CDR1 is MNHEY and CDR2 is SMNVEV (reference sequence). DNA for the CDR3: TGTGCCAGCAGGACGGGTTTCAATGAAAAACTGTTTTTT. It translates to CASRTGFNEKLFF. The entire variable domain, with the rest obtained from reference TRBV27 and TRBJ1-4, is as follows: EAQVTQNPRYLITVTGKKLTVTCSQNMNHEYMSWYRQDPGLGLRQIYYSMNVEVTDKGDVPEGYKVSRKEKRNFPLILESPSPNQTSLYFCASRTGFNEKLFFGSGTQLSVL.

This sequence joins TRBV5-1 and TRBJ2-2; perhaps TRBD2 as D (5 bases). The V gene's germline CDR1 is SGHRS and CDR2 YFSETQ. Trimming took 8 bases from V and 6 from J, leaving 17 bases between them. The CDR3 consists of 14 residues. Written as DNA, the CDR3 is TGCGCCAGTTCGGAGGCCCCTACCGCCGGGGAGCTGTTTTTT. Amino acid sequence: CASSEAPTAGELFF.

Worth noting for this clone: One end of the junction does not line up with germline, which may come from a read error. This chain uses TRBV30 with TRBJ2-1; tentatively, D is TRBD1 (6 bases). The CDR3 runs to 12 residues. Germline V gene data show CDR1 as GTSNPN and CDR2 as SVGIG (reference sequence). In nucleotides, the CDR3 is TGTGCCTGGAGTGCCCGGGACAAGGAGCAGTTCTTC. Encoded protein: CAWSARDKEQFF.

This clone has more than one count but fewer than ten. The V call is TRBV5-1, the J call TRBJ2-1; 9 bases fit TRBD2. The germline gives CDR1 SGHRS, CDR2 YFSETQ. The CDR3 runs 15 residues. J gave up 5 bases and V 6 bases, and 9 bases lay outside the gene matches. Here the CDR3 DNA reads TGCGCCAGCAACCAAGCGGGAGGCTTCCACAATGAGCAGTTCTTC. This encodes CASNQAGGFHNEQFF.

This sequence joins TRBV14 and TRBJ2-5; TRBD1 aligns across 9 bases. CDR1 is SGHDN and CDR2 is FVKESK in the germline V gene. With 4 bases clipped from V and 2 bases from J, the junction kept 5 bases outside the gene matches. There are 15 residues in the CDR3. For the CDR3, the DNA is TGTGCCAGCAGCCGGACAGGGGTTTATCAAGAGACCCAGTACTTC. It is translated as CASSRTGVYQETQYF.

The chain recombines TRBV28 with TRBJ2-4, with D possibly TRBD1 on 6 matching bases. Trimming took off 3 bases at V and 8 bases at J, with 11 bases between the two ends. The CDR3 sequence is 13 residues long. CDR1 and CDR2 (germline): MDHEN, SYDVKM. The CDR3, as DNA: TGTGCCAGCAGTTTGGGACACTCAGACATTCAGTACTTC. Translated: CASSLGHSDIQYF.

The chain joins TRBV18 to TRBJ2-7, with D maybe TRBD2 (5 bases). Germline V CDR1 and CDR2: KGHSH, LQKENI. V was trimmed by 4 bases and J by 2 bases, leaving 24 bases between them. This CDR3 has 18 amino acids. CDR3 coding DNA: TGTGCCAGCTCACTGGGTTCCCGGCGGGCCGCCAAGCCCTACGAGCAGTACTTC. Translation: CASSLGSRRAAKPYEQYF.

The chain carries TRBV5-5 and TRBJ1-5; TRBD1 matches 8 bases. With 4 bases clipped from V and 2 bases from J, the junction kept 5 bases outside the gene matches. This CDR3 contains 15 residues. Per the germline V gene, CDR1 is SGHKS and CDR2 is YYEKEE (reference sequence). The chain's CDR3 is CASSLRQGRNQPQHF. Here the CDR3 DNA reads TGTGCCAGCAGCCTACGACAGGGGCGCAATCAGCCCCAGCATTTT.

About this clone itself: Other DNA variants within this sample encode the same CDR3. The genes are TRBV7-2 and TRBJ1-5; tentatively, D is TRBD1 (6 bases). Looked up from germline, CDR1 is SGHTA and CDR2 is FQGNSA. The CDR3 sequence is 13 residues long. The germline V and J ends were trimmed by 3 bases and 4 bases, with 7 bases remaining between them. The CDR3 nucleotides are TGTGCCAGCAGCTTGACAGGAAATCAGCCCCAGCATTTT. Protein product: CASSLTGNQPQHF. Based on the CDR3 plus reference TRBV7-2 and TRBJ1-5, the full variable domain is GAGVSQSPSNKVTEKGKDVELRCDPISGHTALYWYRQSLGQGLEFLIYFQGNSAPDKSGLPSDRFSAERTGGSVSTLTIQRTQQEDSAVYLCASSLTGNQPQHFGDGTRLSIL.

This chain uses TRBV15 with TRBJ2-3; D gene ambiguous. Germline assignment: CDR1 LNHNV and CDR2 YYDKDF (reference sequence). The CDR3 is 16 residues long. Trimming removed 5 bases at V and 1 base at J, with 16 bases between. In DNA form, the CDR3 reads TGTGCCACCAGCTCTCAGGCCCGGATAGGCACAGATACGCAGTATTTT. It codes for CATSSQARIGTDTQYF.